Below are 14 T cell receptor beta chains sequenced from a single sample in a study of somatic mutations in cytotoxic T cells in rheumatoid arthritis. Sequencing used immunoSEQ multiplex PCR; TCRdb keeps in-frame clones, though not all of them. The top ten hold about 13% of the sample, which has over 10,000 clones, roughly three quarters seen once. The material sequenced was CD8+ T cells sorted from blood. The source of these receptors is a man aged 45-65 years in good health.

The CDR3 DNA sequence: TGCGCCAGCAGCCGAGGACAGGGGAGCTCCTACGAGCAGTACGTC. It specifies CASSRGQGSSYEQYV. The V gene is TRBV4-1, the J gene TRBJ2-7; 9 bases are a match to TRBD1. Unmatched junction bases numbered 4, after V lost 4 bases and J lost 0 bases. The CDR3 consists of 15 residues. Germline V gene sequence: CDR1 MGHRA, CDR2 YSYEKL.

The V call is TRBV19, the J call TRBJ1-1, with unresolved D. Germline CDR1 is LNHDA and CDR2 is SQIVND (reference sequence). The V end was cut by 3 bases, the J end by 4 bases, with 12 bases between. This CDR3 region has 14 residues. The CDR3 reads CASSITDGLTEAFF. The CDR3 coding sequence is TGTGCCAGTAGTATTACAGATGGGCTCACTGAAGCTTTCTTT.

The chain couples TRBV7-9 to TRBJ1-1, with D hard to call. CDR1 is SEHNR, CDR2 FQNEAQ, per germline (reference sequence). The germline V and J ends were trimmed by 5 bases and 4 bases, with 5 bases remaining between them. The CDR3 extends over 11 amino acids. The CDR3 nucleotides are TGTGCCAGCAGCCTCCCCACTGAAGCTTTCTTT. It encodes CASSLPTEAFF.

The gene calls are TRBV7-2 and TRBJ1-5; D call uncertain. V dropped 5 bases and J dropped 3 bases, with 14 bases sitting between them. Germline V gene lookup returns CDR1 SGHTA and CDR2 FQGNSA. The CDR3 consists of 15 residues. The CDR3 loop reads CASSRLGLLNQPQHF. CDR3 bases: TGTGCCAGCAGCCGATTGGGATTACTCAATCAGCCCCAGCATTTT.

In this sample, this clone turned up a few times. The rearrangement joins TRBV13 to TRBJ1-1, with 9 bases lining up with TRBD1. J was trimmed by 8 bases and V by 6 bases; bases with no gene match: 4. The CDR3 has 12 amino acids. Germline lookup yields CDR1 PRHDT and CDR2 FYEKMQ (reference sequence). CDR3 nucleotide sequence: TGTGCCAGCAGAGTGGGACAGGGAGAAGCTTTCTTT. It encodes CASRVGQGEAFF.

The V call is TRBV5-1, the J call TRBJ2-3; D may correspond to TRBD1 or TRBD2 (5 bases each). Trimming took 0 bases from V and 0 from J, leaving 20 bases between them. From germline, CDR1 is SGHRS and CDR2 YFSETQ. This CDR3 is built from 19 residues. Written as DNA, the CDR3 is TGCGCCAGCAGCTTGGAAGGGACGCAACTTTATACTAGCACAGATACGCAGTATTTT. Amino acids: CASSLEGTQLYTSTDTQYF.

The CDR3 bases are TGTGCCAGCAGGGACCCCGGGACAGGTAGCAATCAGCCCCAGCATTTT. Its translation: CASRDPGTGSNQPQHF. V is TRBV28 and J is TRBJ1-5; 8 nucleotides agree with TRBD1. The length of the CDR3 is 16 residues. Germline CDR1 reads MDHEN; CDR2 reads SYDVKM. Trimming removed 6 bases from V and 0 bases from J; junction bases left unmatched: 7.

The chain couples TRBV4-1 to TRBJ2-2; D is possibly TRBD2 (6 bases). The CDR3 runs 14 residues. Trimming removed 1 base at V and 11 bases at J, with 14 bases between. The germline CDR1 and CDR2 sequences are MGHRA and YSYEKL. The CDR3 DNA reads as TGCGCCAGCAGCCAAGTAGGGACTCTCATTGAGCTGTTTTTT. This encodes CASSQVGTLIELFF.

This rearrangement joins TRBV6-1 to TRBJ2-2; 10 nucleotides match TRBD1. The trim removed 7 bases at V and 7 bases at J, leaving 3 bases unmatched. CDR1 and CDR2 (germline): MNHNS, SASEGT. The CDR3 spans 13 residues. The CDR3 sequence is CASKGQGYGELFF. Written as DNA, the CDR3 is TGTGCCAGCAAGGGACAGGGGTACGGGGAGCTGTTTTTT.

This clone has a single count. The V and J genes are TRBV11-2 and TRBJ2-7; D is ambiguous. The CDR3 loop spans 13 amino acids. Per the germline V gene, CDR1 is SGHAT and CDR2 is FQNNGV. Trimming removed 5 bases from V and 7 bases from J, with 15 bases in between. The CDR3 sequence: CASSRNLDGEQYV. The CDR3 region has the DNA TGTGCCAGCAGCCGTAACTTAGATGGAGAGCAGTACGTC.

CDR3 sequence: CASSSLLPGENEKLFF. The CDR3, as DNA: TGTGCCAGCAGTTCCCTCTTGCCAGGAGAAAATGAAAAACTGTTTTTT. This chain connects TRBV28 to TRBJ1-4; D is unclear. This CDR3 spans 16 amino acids. V was cut by 4 bases and J by 5 bases, with 17 bases left in between. Germline V lookup: CDR1 MDHEN, CDR2 SYDVKM.

This rearrangement joins TRBV28 to TRBJ1-5; 8 bases agree with TRBD1. The CDR3 has 14 amino acids. The germline V gene encodes CDR1 MDHEN and CDR2 SYDVKM. With 4 bases clipped from V and 6 bases from J, the junction kept 5 bases outside the gene matches. CDR3: CASSSRTGPQPQHF. The CDR3 bases are TGTGCCAGCAGTTCACGGACAGGGCCTCAGCCCCAGCATTTT.

This clone was seen a handful of times. The DNA for the CDR3 is TGTGCCAGCAGGCCAGGGGGGGCCTACTACGAGCAGTACGTC. It translates to CASRPGGAYYEQYV. The chain couples TRBV27 to TRBJ2-7; D could derive from TRBD1 or TRBD2 (7 bases each). Between the trimmed V and J ends, which lost 6 bases and 3 bases, there was a span of 15 bases. The CDR3 has 14 amino acids. Germline CDR1 MNHEY, CDR2 SMNVEV (reference sequence).

The V gene is TRBV5-4, the J gene TRBJ2-3, with D uncertain. The ends were cut back, 0 bases at V and 0 bases at J, with 8 bases in the middle. CDR1 is SGHNT and CDR2 is YYREEE in the germline V gene (reference sequence). This CDR3 comprises 15 residues. The CDR3 coding sequence is TGTGCCAGCAGCTTGGGGGGTGGTAGCACAGATACGCAGTATTTT. Protein product: CASSLGGGSTDTQYF.